The 22 T cell receptor beta chains listed next were all sequenced from one sample in a study of graft-versus-host responses after intestinal transplantation. Repertoires were generated with immunoSEQ multiplex PCR, while TCRdb's copy carries only in-frame clones and drops some. The table has about 23,000 clones, 90% seen once. The material was PBMCs, obtained around 40 days after intestinal transplant. These TCRs come from a human patient who received an intestinal transplant, so some T cells may come from the graft donor.

The chain employs TRBV11-2 and TRBJ2-7, with D hard to call. The germline gives CDR1 SGHAT, CDR2 FQNNGV. CDR3 length equals 15 residues. V was shortened by 5 bases and J by 2 bases, with 16 bases between the two germline ends. For the CDR3, the DNA is TGTGCCAGCAGCCCTGGTGCCGGTACCGCCTACGAGCAGTACTTC. This codes for CASSPGAGTAYEQYF.

The CDR3 bases are TGTGCCAGCAGCTTAGTTGTCAGGGAAGGAGGCTACACCTTC. Its protein is CASSLVVREGGYTF. The V and J genes are TRBV7-9 and TRBJ1-2; D is possibly TRBD1 (5 bases). CDR3 length equals 14 residues. The germline V and J ends were trimmed by 1 base and 8 bases, with 14 bases remaining between them. The germline gives CDR1 SEHNR, CDR2 FQNEAQ (reference sequence).

CDR3 in amino acids: CASREAAGVSYEQYF. The DNA of the CDR3 is TGTGCCAGCAGGGAGGCAGCGGGAGTCTCCTACGAGCAGTACTTC. V is TRBV2 and J is TRBJ2-7; 8 nucleotides match TRBD2. The CDR3 length is 15 residues. Germline V gives CDR1 SNHLY, CDR2 FYNNEI. The V and J ends lost 6 bases and 0 bases, in that order; junction bases with no gene match: 7.

The chain is built from TRBV6-5 and TRBJ2-3; 8 nucleotides line up with TRBD1. With V trimmed by 0 bases and J by 4 bases, 3 bases remained unmatched. The CDR3 contains 15 residues. In germline, CDR1 is MNHEY, CDR2 SVGAGI. The CDR3 region is CASSYSAGGADTQYF. The DNA for the CDR3 is TGTGCCAGCAGTTACTCGGCAGGGGGCGCAGATACGCAGTATTTT.

The V call is TRBV13, the J call TRBJ2-1, with TRBD1 matching 11 bases. Germline CDR1 is PRHDT and CDR2 is FYEKMQ (reference sequence). The trim removed 3 bases at V and 10 bases at J, leaving 8 bases unmatched. There are 15 residues in the CDR3. In nucleotides, the CDR3 is TGTGCCAGCAGCTTCGGACAGGGGGCGGAGGGAGAGCAGTTCTTC. Translating gives CASSFGQGAEGEQFF.

The chain uses TRBV27 and TRBJ2-1; unclear D gene. Deletions cut 5 bases from V and 6 bases from J, with 14 bases between. CDR1 and CDR2 (germline): MNHEY, SMNVEV (reference sequence). The CDR3 has 14 amino acids. The CDR3 region has the DNA TGTGCCAGCAGTCAAAAGGGCCCCGCCAATGAGCAGTTCTTC. It specifies CASSQKGPANEQFF.

The rearrangement links TRBV7-6 to TRBJ1-1; no clear D. V was cut by 3 bases and J by 1 base, with 9 bases left in between. Looked up from germline, CDR1 is SGHVS and CDR2 is FNYEAQ. CDR3 length: 14 residues. CDR3 sequence (DNA): TGTGCCAGCAGCTTCCTCGAGGCGAACACTGAAGCTTTCTTT. Translated: CASSFLEANTEAFF.

V usage is TRBV19 and J usage is TRBJ2-1, with D hard to call. Between the trimmed V and J ends, which lost 1 base and 0 bases, there was a span of 7 bases. The CDR3 runs 15 residues. The germline V gene has CDR1 LNHDA and CDR2 SQIVND (reference sequence). The CDR3 here is CASSIGQNSYNEQFF. The DNA of the CDR3 is TGTGCCAGTAGTATAGGTCAGAACTCCTACAATGAGCAGTTCTTC.

The rearrangement links TRBV5-1 to TRBJ1-1, with TRBD1 matching over 8 bases. CDR1 SGHRS and CDR2 YFSETQ come from the germline V gene. The junction had 11 bases not matched to a gene; V was cut back by 4 bases and J by 0 bases. The CDR3 runs 17 residues. CDR3 residues: CASSVAQGGIMNTEAFF. CDR3 DNA sequence: TGCGCCAGCAGCGTAGCACAGGGGGGAATTATGAACACTGAAGCTTTCTTT.

V gene TRBV30 combines with J gene TRBJ2-3; TRBD1 is a possible D gene (6 bases). Between the trimmed V and J ends, which lost 2 bases and 0 bases, there was a span of 18 bases. CDR3 length equals 17 residues. Germline lookup yields CDR1 GTSNPN and CDR2 SVGIG (reference sequence). CDR3: CAWSPFGTPFSTDTQYF. CDR3 sequence (DNA): TGTGCCTGGAGTCCGTTCGGGACACCTTTTAGCACAGATACGCAGTATTTT.

The sample holds one count of this clone. V gene TRBV18 combines with J gene TRBJ2-7, with D tentatively TRBD2 (6 bases). Germline CDR1 and CDR2: KGHSH and LQKENI. This CDR3 spans 15 amino acids. The ends were cut back, 2 bases at V and 2 bases at J, with 13 bases in the middle. This CDR3 reads CASSPFGGTPYEQYF. In nucleotides, the CDR3 is TGTGCCAGCTCACCATTCGGGGGAACCCCCTACGAGCAGTACTTC.

The chain links TRBV27 to TRBJ1-5, with D perhaps TRBD1 (5 bases). The V gene's germline CDR1 is MNHEY and CDR2 SMNVEV (reference sequence). The CDR3 contains 16 residues. Trimming took off 0 bases at V and 2 bases at J, with 11 bases between the two ends. The CDR3 reads CASSLSGGLGNQPQHF. The DNA of the CDR3 is TGTGCCAGCAGTTTATCGGGGGGTCTGGGCAATCAGCCCCAGCATTTT.

V is TRBV30 and J is TRBJ1-4; tentatively, D is TRBD1 (5 bases). The length of the CDR3 is 15 residues. CDR1 and CDR2 (germline): GTSNPN, SVGIG (reference sequence). V was cut by 0 bases and J by 8 bases, with 16 bases left in between. CDR3: CAWSVLGSGGEKLFF. The CDR3 bases are TGTGCCTGGAGTGTACTCGGGTCGGGGGGAGAAAAACTGTTTTTT.

This chain uses TRBV5-1 with TRBJ1-1, with 7 bases identical to TRBD1. The CDR3 is 14 residues long. Germline assignment: CDR1 SGHRS and CDR2 YFSETQ. V shed 4 bases, J shed 1 base, and the junction held 4 bases outside the gene matches. The CDR3 protein is CASSANRGNTEAFF. For the CDR3, the DNA is TGCGCCAGCAGCGCTAACAGGGGGAACACTGAAGCTTTCTTT.

The chain employs TRBV6-1 and TRBJ1-1; D not resolved. Per the germline V gene, CDR1 is MNHNS and CDR2 is SASEGT. The CDR3 spans 12 residues. Trimming took 1 base from V and 1 from J, leaving 1 base between them. CDR3 protein: CASSEGNTEAFF. The CDR3 nucleotides are TGTGCCAGCAGTGAAGGGAACACTGAAGCTTTCTTT.

The genes are TRBV11-2 and TRBJ2-3, with D hard to call. This CDR3 has 15 residues. Germline CDR1 is SGHAT and CDR2 is FQNNGV. V lost 5 bases, J lost 9 bases, and 21 bases lay in between. The CDR3 is CASSVLRLAVWTQYF. CDR3 DNA: TGTGCCAGCAGCGTCCTCAGACTCGCAGTCTGGACGCAGTATTTT.

This clone was observed a few times. The chain recombines TRBV28 with TRBJ1-4; maybe TRBD1 (6 bases). Germline lookup yields CDR1 MDHEN and CDR2 SYDVKM. V gave up 6 bases and J gave up 10 bases, with 15 bases separating them. The CDR3 is made up of 13 amino acids. The CDR3, as DNA: TGTGCCAGCAGCCCCTCGAGGGGGGGAAAACTGTTTTTT. Translation gives CASSPSRGGKLFF.

In this sample, this clone turned up a few times. The V gene is TRBV6-5, the J gene TRBJ2-1; 12 bases match TRBD2. Germline values: CDR1 MNHEY, CDR2 SVGAGI. The junction had 0 bases not matched to a gene; V was cut back by 2 bases and J by 7 bases. This CDR3 has 14 amino acids. CDR3 bases: TGTGCCAGCAGTTACGGACTAGCGGGAAATGAGCAGTTCTTC. It translates to CASSYGLAGNEQFF.

The chain joins TRBV19 to TRBJ2-6, with unresolved D. Germline lookup yields CDR1 LNHDA and CDR2 SQIVND (reference sequence). CDR3 length: 16 residues. V was trimmed by 1 base and J by 0 bases, leaving 7 bases between them. CDR3 DNA sequence: TGTGCCAGTAGTATAGGGCTCAGCTCTGGGGCCAACGTCCTGACTTTC. Residues: CASSIGLSSGANVLTF.

The rearrangement joins TRBV19 to TRBJ2-5, with D possibly being TRBD2 (6 bases). Trimming left V 6 bases short and J 4 bases short, with 15 bases between. The length of the CDR3 is 14 residues. The V gene's germline CDR1 is LNHDA and CDR2 SQIVND (reference sequence). CDR3 sequence reads: CASSPPGSPETQYF. The CDR3 DNA reads TGTGCCAGTAGCCCCCCCGGGAGCCCAGAGACCCAGTACTTC.

The V and J genes are TRBV10-3 and TRBJ2-1, with D maybe TRBD1 (6 bases). Germline lookup yields CDR1 ENHRY and CDR2 SYGVKD. The CDR3 runs 15 residues. Trimming took off 10 bases at V and 4 bases at J, with 20 bases between the two ends. The CDR3 bases are TGTGCCACCGACCATTCACGGACAGAGTACAATGAGCAGTTCTTC. It codes for CATDHSRTEYNEQFF.

V gene TRBV28 combines with J gene TRBJ2-1, with D possibly being TRBD2 (6 bases). Trimming stripped 2 bases from V and 3 bases from J, with 11 bases between. The CDR3 contains 15 residues. Germline CDR1 is MDHEN and CDR2 is SYDVKM. CDR3 DNA: TGTGCCAGCAGTTTAGGACGGGGGATCTACAATGAGCAGTTCTTC. Encoded protein: CASSLGRGIYNEQFF.